The entry that follows covers one T cell receptor beta chain sequence. Its antigen is unknown. From the 5' RACE reads, TCRdb lists one entry per CDR3 protein and no DNA. The sample data list roughly 160,000 distinct CDR3 sequences. CDR3 length: 15 amino acids. One blood sample of roughly 2.5 ml was taken from each donor. This entry comes from a study of monozygotic twins with inflammatory bowel disease. Regarding the study as a whole: Relative clonotype sharing with others was diminished in IBD patients versus healthy twins, particularly with disease activity. Repertoire likeness was no different across concordant and discordant twins, perhaps owing to restricted power.

The sequence was collected from a human donor with ulcerative colitis or Crohn's disease, or a healthy co-twin of an affected twin (not recorded which). The rearrangement joins TRBV12-3 or TRBV12-4 to TRBJ2-1; TCRdb gives TRBD1 as the D gene, but with no DNA this cannot be confirmed. The sequenced sample was blood. CDR3 amino acids: CASSDRGQIYNEQFF.